Included here is one T cell receptor (beta chain) sequence, with context. This sample stems from a study of blood T cell repertoires in COVID-19. For the study at large: Sites in the United States, Italy and Spain provided acute and convalescent COVID-19 samples. PBMCs, B-cell-depleted T cells, or T cells provided the cDNA or gDNA that made up the material.

The Seattle site enrolled patients during active infection and followed them longitudinally. Original methodology: Reference gene primer amplification in the assay estimated nucleated cell counts. Generated by immunoSEQ multiplex PCR, the TCRdb table keeps only in-frame clones and is missing some. That table is the source of V, J and clone size, and D and trimming were worked out from the DNA. This sample has 97,000 or so clones, with about 90% found just once. The CDR3 contains 19 residues. Germline V gene data show CDR1 as MGHRA and CDR2 as YSYEKL. The V and J ends lost 1 base and 6 bases respectively, with 24 bases between them.

The sample comprised peripheral blood. This TCR came from a woman between 50 and 59 years old with COVID-19, enrolled during active disease. This chain connects TRBV4-1 to TRBJ1-4, with D unresolved. Here the CDR3 reads CASSQGALSRERSDEKLFF. The CDR3 DNA reads as TGCGCCAGCAGCCAAGGCGCTCTGAGTCGGGAGAGGAGCGATGAAAAACTGTTTTTT.